The subject of this entry is one T cell receptor (beta chain). The V gene end was trimmed by 3 bases and the J gene end by 0 bases; junction bases not matched to a gene: 18. CDR3 length: 20 residues. CDR1 and CDR2 from the germline V gene are MDHEN and SYDVKM. The data stem from a study of shared clonotypes between healthy human individuals. Study as a whole: Those who served as donors were two women and a few men between the ages of 18 and 49. There were three CD4 naive, three CD4 memory, two CD8 naive and one CD8 memory plates per donor.

Deep-level assay runs were performed. Original handling: ImmunoSEQ gave junction-only sequences without quality scores, so filtering differed. Generated by immunoSEQ multiplex PCR, the TCRdb table keeps only in-frame clones and is missing some. V, J and clone size are those of that table, while D and trimming were read from the DNA. Of 2,500,000 or so clones in the sample, around 92% are singletons; the top ten hold 0.3% to 0.4%. This chain joins TRBV28 and TRBJ2-7; 9 positions agree with TRBD1. The receptor was derived from a man aged 18 to 35 in good health. Some clones in this sample may be carry-over from other donors' samples. The sample taken for sequencing was naive CD4+ T cells from PBMCs. Subset defined: CD45RA+ positively selected. The CDR3 protein is CASSFPLGTGKSPTSYEQYF. In DNA form, the CDR3 reads TGTGCCAGCAGTTTCCCCCTCGGGACAGGGAAATCACCAACCTCCTACGAGCAGTACTTC.